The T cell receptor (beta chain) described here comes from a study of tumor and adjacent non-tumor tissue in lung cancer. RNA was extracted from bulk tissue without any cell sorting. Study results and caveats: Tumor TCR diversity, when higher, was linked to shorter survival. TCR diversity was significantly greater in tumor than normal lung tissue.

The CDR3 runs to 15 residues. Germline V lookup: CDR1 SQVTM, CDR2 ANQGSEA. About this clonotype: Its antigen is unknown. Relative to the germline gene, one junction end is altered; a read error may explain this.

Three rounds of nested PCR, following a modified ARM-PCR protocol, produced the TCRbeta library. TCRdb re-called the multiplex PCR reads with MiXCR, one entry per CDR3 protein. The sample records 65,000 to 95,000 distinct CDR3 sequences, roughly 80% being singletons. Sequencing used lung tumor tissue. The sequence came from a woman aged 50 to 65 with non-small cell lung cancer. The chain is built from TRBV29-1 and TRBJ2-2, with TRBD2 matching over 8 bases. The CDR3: CSPPCGRWNTGELFF. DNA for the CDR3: TGCAGCCCCCCATGCGGGAGGTGGAACACTGGGGAGCTGTTTTTT.